The entry below gives a single T cell receptor (beta chain) sequence along with its context. Its antigen is currently unknown. An end of the junction differs from the germline gene, which may be a read error. Original data processing: Building a distant-metastasis classifier for papillary thyroid cancer drew on CDR3 differences across clinicopathological groups. TCRdb re-called clones via MiXCR from the PCR reads. These V and J calls rely on TCRdb rather than the paper's analysis. The repertoire includes roughly 40,000 clones, more than 20% of them detected once, and about 14% sits in the top ten. The data derive from a study of metastatic and nonmetastatic thyroid tumors. In the study overall: Repertoires were compared across blood and tumor or nodule tissue from malignant and benign thyroid patients. General observations from the study: Versus benign nodules, malignant thyroid tumors reportedly had significantly higher TCR beta diversity, in blood and tumor.

There were no patients who had received any treatment before thyroid surgery. This receptor was taken from a female donor with papillary thyroid cancer or a benign thyroid nodule (not recorded which). Some clones in this sample may be carry-over from other donors' samples. The sample was tumor tissue.

In nucleotides, the CDR3 is TGTGCCACCAGTGATGGGGGAAAGGGGGTTTCCTACGATGAGCAGTTCTTC. This codes for CATSDGGKGVSYDEQFF. V and J are TRBV24-1 and TRBJ2-1, with D possibly matching TRBD1 (6 bases). The CDR3 is 17 residues long. Per the germline V gene, CDR1 is KGHDR and CDR2 is SFDVKD.